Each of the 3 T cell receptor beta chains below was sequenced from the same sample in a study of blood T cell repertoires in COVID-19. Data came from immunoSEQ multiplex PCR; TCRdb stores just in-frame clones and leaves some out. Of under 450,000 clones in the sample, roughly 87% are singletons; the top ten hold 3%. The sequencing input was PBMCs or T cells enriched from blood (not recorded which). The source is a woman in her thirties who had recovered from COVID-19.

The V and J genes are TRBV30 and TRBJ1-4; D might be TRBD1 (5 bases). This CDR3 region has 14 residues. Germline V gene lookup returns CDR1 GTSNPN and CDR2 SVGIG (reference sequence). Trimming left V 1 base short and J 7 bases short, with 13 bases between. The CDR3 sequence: CAWSGQPMGEKLFF. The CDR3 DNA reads TGTGCCTGGAGTGGACAGCCTATGGGTGAAAAACTGTTTTTT. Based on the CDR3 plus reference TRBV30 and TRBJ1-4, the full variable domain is SQTIHQWPATLVQPVGSPLSLECTVEGTSNPNLYWYRQAAGRGLQLLFYSVGIGQISSEVPQNLSASRPQDRQFILSSKKLLLSDSGFYLCAWSGQPMGEKLFFGSGTQLSVL.

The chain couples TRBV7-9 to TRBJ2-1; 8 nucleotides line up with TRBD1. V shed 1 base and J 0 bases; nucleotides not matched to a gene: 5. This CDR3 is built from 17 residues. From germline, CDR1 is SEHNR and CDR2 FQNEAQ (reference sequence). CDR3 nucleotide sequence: TGTGCCAGCAGCTTAGTGACAGGGGTACCCTCCTACAATGAGCAGTTCTTC. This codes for CASSLVTGVPSYNEQFF. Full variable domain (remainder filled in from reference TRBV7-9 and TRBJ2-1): DTGVSQNPRHKITKRGQNVTFRCDPISEHNRLYWYRQTLGQGPEFLTYFQNEAQLEKSRLLSDRFSAERPKGSFSTLEIQRTEQGDSAMYLCASSLVTGVPSYNEQFFGPGTRLTVL.

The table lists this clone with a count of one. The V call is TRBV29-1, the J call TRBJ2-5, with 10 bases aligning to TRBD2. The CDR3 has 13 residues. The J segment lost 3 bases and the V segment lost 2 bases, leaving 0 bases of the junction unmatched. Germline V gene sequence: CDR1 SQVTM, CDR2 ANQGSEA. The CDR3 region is CSVETSGKETQYF. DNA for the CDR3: TGCAGCGTTGAAACTAGCGGGAAAGAGACCCAGTACTTC.